This TCR beta chain was retrieved from a study of blood T cell repertoires in COVID-19. Study background: Samples of COVID-19 (acute and convalescent) were obtained from the United States, Italy and Spain. PBMCs, B-cell-depleted T cells, or T cells provided the cDNA or gDNA that made up the material.

In the original analysis: Amplifying reference gene primers gave estimates of nucleated cell counts. Some clones are missing from TCRdb's copy, which holds only in-frame ones; the method was immunoSEQ multiplex PCR. V and J calls and clone size come straight from that table; D and trimming were deduced from the DNA. The sample contains about 300,000 clones, roughly nine tenths of which appear only once. People in the exposed group encountered a COVID-19 case within 2 weeks before entering the study. This receptor was taken from a woman in her 50s who had been exposed to COVID-19. Input material: PBMCs or T cells enriched from blood (not recorded which).

CDR3 coding DNA: TGTGCCAGCAGCTTGGGGCAGGGGCTGGAGACCCAGTACTTC. Protein product: CASSLGQGLETQYF. The chain uses TRBV5-4 and TRBJ2-5; weak D call: TRBD1 (6 bases). The CDR3 extends over 14 amino acids. CDR1 is SGHNT, CDR2 YYREEE, per germline (reference sequence). Trimming removed 0 bases from V and 5 bases from J, with 11 bases in between.